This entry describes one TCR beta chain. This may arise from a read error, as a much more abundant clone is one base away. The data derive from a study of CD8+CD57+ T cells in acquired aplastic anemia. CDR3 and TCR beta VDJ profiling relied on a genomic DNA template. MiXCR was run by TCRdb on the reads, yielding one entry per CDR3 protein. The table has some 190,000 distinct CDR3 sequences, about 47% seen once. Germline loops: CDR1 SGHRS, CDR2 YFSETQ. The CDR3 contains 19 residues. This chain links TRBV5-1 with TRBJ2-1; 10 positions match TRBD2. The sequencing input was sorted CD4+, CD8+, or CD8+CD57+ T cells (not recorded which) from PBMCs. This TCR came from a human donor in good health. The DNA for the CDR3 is TGCGCCAGCAGCTTAACGTTAGCGGGAGGAAACCCCGTCTACGATGAGCAGTTCTTC. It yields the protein CASSLTLAGGNPVYDEQFF.